Reported below is one T cell receptor (beta chain). Which antigen it targets is not known. The read is 3 residues too short to cover the CDR3 end, so that end is filled in from the germline J gene. The cysteine opens and the phenylalanine closes a CDR3 of 18 amino acids. Part of the CDR3 DNA is given, 45 bases translated from base 1. CDR1 and CDR2 are drawn from the germline V gene (reference sequence): SSHAT, FNYEAQ. The V end loses 0 bases and the J end loses 9 bases, and a stretch of 24 bases separates them. This specimen comes from a study of Tregs in tolerant kidney transplant recipients (dated by TCRdb to between 2018 and 2020). Concerning the study at large: The study applied TCRbeta sequencing to find donor-specific regulatory T cells before combined kidney and bone marrow transplantation and then followed those same cells after transplant. General study outcomes and caveats: Because the study included only a small number of patients, the results must be confirmed in larger populations and under other immunosuppression protocols. PCR primers changed over time for some patients, so nucleotide-level comparison across those patients' samples was not possible. Donor-specific Treg expansion was found to exceed global Treg expansion in tolerant patients, suggesting antigen-driven rather than nonspecific expansion. Expanding Tregs with activated donor B cells appeared to identify the most biologically relevant and donor-specific TCRbeta repertoire. Although technical replication error seemed to be minimal, the question of biological reproducibility was not addressed directly.

The sample's time point, from its label and the paper: 6 months after combined kidney and bone marrow transplant. The transplants used related donors along with nonmyeloablative bone marrow transplantation, and in the human trials mixed chimerism was transient. Thawed PBMCs were FACS-sorted into unstimulated Tregs (CD4+CD25+CD127-), CD4+ non-Tregs (CD4+CD25-), CD4 cells and CD8 cells. The patients were a handful of recipients of combined kidney and bone marrow transplants from the ITN036ST trial, and samples were available only for these trial subjects. Healthy control blood was processed to PBMCs with a Ficoll density gradient and then cryopreserved, whereas patient PBMCs were collected both before and after transplant. Genomic DNA was extracted from sorted cells with the QIAGEN DNeasy Blood and Tissue Kit for TCRbeta CDR3 sequencing. Through immunoSEQ, high-throughput TCRbeta CDR3 sequencing was done commercially, including PCR amplification with internal controls and bias correction. In the original analysis: Unique productive TCRbeta sequences were defined by CDR3 nucleotide sequence when primers matched and otherwise by CDR3 amino acid sequence together with Vbeta and Jbeta genes. To correct sorting error, sequences shared between sorted populations at a frequency ratio of 2:1 or less were removed; the rest were assigned to the higher population. Donor-reactive sequences were defined as at least 5-fold expanded in CFSE-low cells versus unstimulated cells, with frequency of at least 0.01% in CFSE-low cells. Repertoire divergence was quantified by Jensen-Shannon divergence calculated from the top 100 TCRbeta sequences ranked by frequency. For samples with multiple sequencing runs, sorting error was corrected in each run separately before the runs were combined. TCRdb mirrors the immuneACCESS table, restricted to in-frame sequences. Some clones are absent from its copies; in checked studies, under half trace to an unresolved V gene, and the reason for the others is unknown. V, J and clone size are those of that table, while D and trimming were read from the DNA. For this sample, the table gives 20,000 to 30,000 clones. The ten largest make up 4.1% of the sample.

The chain is made from TRBV7-7 and TRBJ2-1; no D gene can be assigned with confidence. The starting material was CD4+ T cells from blood (PBMCs), obtained 6 months after the transplant. The TCR was taken from a human patient who received a combined kidney and bone marrow transplant. After a transplant, some T cells may have been passed on by the graft donor. The covered CDR3 bases are TGTGCCAGCAGCTTAGCCCCTGCGGCCGGTTGGCCCGTCGGTGAG. The encoded protein is CASSLAPAAGWPVGE. In full, the CDR3 reads CASSLAPAAGWPVGEQFF. Outside the CDR3, residues come from the reference TRBV7-7 and TRBJ2-1 proteins, so the full variable domain is: GAGVSQSPRYKVTKRGQDVTLRCDPISSHATLYWYQQALGQGPEFLTYFNYEAQPDKSGLPSDRFSAERPEGSISTLTIQRTEQRDSAMYRCASSLAPAAGWPVGEQFFGPGTRLTVL.